This TCR beta chain was identified during a study of T-cell memory formation after mild COVID-19. This clonotype was observed a handful of times. TCRdb itself ran the 5' RACE reads through MiXCR, one entry per CDR3 protein. The table shows some 250,000 distinct CDR3 sequences, with approximately 10% occurring only once. The sample was PBMCs or a T cell subset sorted from them (not recorded which). This TCR was recovered from a man aged 18 to 29 who had mild COVID-19 (a few samples of this study predate the infection). Cell type and time point are not known.

For the CDR3, the DNA is TGCGCCAGCAGCTTAGACGGTCGGGACTATGGCTACACCTTC. Translation gives CASSLDGRDYGYTF. The rearrangement uses TRBV5-1 and TRBJ1-2; D gene ambiguous. The germline gives CDR1 SGHRS, CDR2 YFSETQ. V lost 2 bases to trimming and J lost 3 bases, with 11 bases between them. This CDR3 has 14 residues.